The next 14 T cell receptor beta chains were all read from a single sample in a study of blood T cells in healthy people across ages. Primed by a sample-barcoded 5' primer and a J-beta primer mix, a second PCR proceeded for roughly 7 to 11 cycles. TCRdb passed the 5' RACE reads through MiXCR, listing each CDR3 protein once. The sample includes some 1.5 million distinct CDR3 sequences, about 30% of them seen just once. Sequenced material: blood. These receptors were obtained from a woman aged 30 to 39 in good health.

The CDR3: CASSRSSSPNEKLFF. The DNA of the CDR3 is TGTGCCAGCAGTAGGTCCTCTTCGCCAAATGAAAAACTGTTTTTT. This sequence joins TRBV2 and TRBJ1-4; D gene ambiguous. The CDR3 is 15 amino acids. Trimming pared 5 bases from V and 5 bases from J, leaving 15 bases between. CDR1 is SNHLY, CDR2 FYNNEI, per germline. The variable domain in full, with the rest retrieved from reference TRBV2 and TRBJ1-4, is EPEVTQTPSHQVTQMGQEVILRCVPISNHLYFYWYRQILGQKVEFLVSFYNNEISEKSEIFDDQFSVERPDGSNFTLKIRSTKLEDSAMYFCASSRSSSPNEKLFFGSGTQLSVL.

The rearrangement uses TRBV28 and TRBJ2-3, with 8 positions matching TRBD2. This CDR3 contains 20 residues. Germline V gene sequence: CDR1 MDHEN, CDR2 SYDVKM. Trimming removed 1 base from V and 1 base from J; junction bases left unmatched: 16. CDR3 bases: TGTGCCAGCAGTTTATTTAGGCCTGGGAGCGGGGGTTTGCGCACAGATACGCAGTATTTT. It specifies CASSLFRPGSGGLRTDTQYF.

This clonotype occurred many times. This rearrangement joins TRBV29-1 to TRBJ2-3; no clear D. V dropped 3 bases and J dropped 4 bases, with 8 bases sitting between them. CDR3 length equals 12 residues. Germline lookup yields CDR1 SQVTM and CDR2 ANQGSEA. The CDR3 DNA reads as TGCAGCGTTGATGATTACCCAGATACGCAGTATTTT. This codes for CSVDDYPDTQYF.

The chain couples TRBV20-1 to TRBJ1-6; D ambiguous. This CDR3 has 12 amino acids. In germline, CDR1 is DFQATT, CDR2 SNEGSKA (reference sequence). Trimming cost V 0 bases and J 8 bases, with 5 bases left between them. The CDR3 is CSARDQDSPLHF. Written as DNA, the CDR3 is TGCAGTGCTAGAGACCAGGATTCACCCCTCCACTTT.

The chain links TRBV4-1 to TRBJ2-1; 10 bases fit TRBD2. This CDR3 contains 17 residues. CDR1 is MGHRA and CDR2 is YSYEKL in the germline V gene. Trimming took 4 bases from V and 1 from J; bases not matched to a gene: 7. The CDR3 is CASSRTQAGGSYNEQFF. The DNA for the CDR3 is TGCGCCAGCAGCCGAACGCAAGCGGGAGGGTCCTACAATGAGCAGTTCTTC.

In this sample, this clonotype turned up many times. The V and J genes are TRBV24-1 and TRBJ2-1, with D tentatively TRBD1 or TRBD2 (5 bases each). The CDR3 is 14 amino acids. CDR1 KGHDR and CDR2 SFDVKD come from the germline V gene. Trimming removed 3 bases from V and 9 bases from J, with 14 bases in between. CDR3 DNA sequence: TGTGCCACCAGTGATACTCGCTCAGGGACTGAGCAGTTCTTC. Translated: CATSDTRSGTEQFF.

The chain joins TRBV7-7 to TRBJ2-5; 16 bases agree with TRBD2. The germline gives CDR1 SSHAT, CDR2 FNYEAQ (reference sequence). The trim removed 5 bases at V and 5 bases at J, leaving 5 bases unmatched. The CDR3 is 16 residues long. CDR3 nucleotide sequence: TGTGCCAGCAGCGTCGGGACTAGCGGGGGGGCCGAGACCCAGTACTTC. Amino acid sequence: CASSVGTSGGAETQYF. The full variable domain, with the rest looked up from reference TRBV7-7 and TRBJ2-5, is GAGVSQSPRYKVTKRGQDVTLRCDPISSHATLYWYQQALGQGPEFLTYFNYEAQPDKSGLPSDRFSAERPEGSISTLTIQRTEQRDSAMYRCASSVGTSGGAETQYFGPGTRLLVL.

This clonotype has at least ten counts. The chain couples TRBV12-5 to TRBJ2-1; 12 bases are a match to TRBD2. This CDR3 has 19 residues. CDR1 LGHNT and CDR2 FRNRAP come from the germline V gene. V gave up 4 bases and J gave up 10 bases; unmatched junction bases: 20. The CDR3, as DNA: TGTGCTAGTGGTTCCGATTATTCCACTAGCGGGGGGTCCTTTTTGGAGCAGTTCTTC. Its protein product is CASGSDYSTSGGSFLEQFF. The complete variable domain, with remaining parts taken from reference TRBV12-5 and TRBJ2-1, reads DARVTQTPRHKVTEMGQEVTMRCQPILGHNTVFWYRQTMMQGLELLAYFRNRAPLDDSGMPKDRFSAEMPDATLATLKIQPSEPRDSAVYFCASGSDYSTSGGSFLEQFFGPGTRLTVL.

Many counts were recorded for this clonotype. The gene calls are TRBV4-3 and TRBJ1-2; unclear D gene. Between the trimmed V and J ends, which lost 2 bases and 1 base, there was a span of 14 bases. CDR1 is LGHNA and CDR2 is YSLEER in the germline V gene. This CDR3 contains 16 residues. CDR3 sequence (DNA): TGCGCCAGCAGCCAAATGTTGGCCCAACGTAACTATGGCTACACCTTC. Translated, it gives CASSQMLAQRNYGYTF.

CDR3 DNA sequence: TGTGCCAGCAGTTTAGCAGGGCGTCCCACCTACGAGCAGTACTTC. Its protein product is CASSLAGRPTYEQYF. The chain uses TRBV27 and TRBJ2-5; TRBD1 might be the D (5 bases). The J call is in doubt because the DNA end fits TRBJ2-7 better. This CDR3 comprises 15 residues. Germline CDR1 MNHEY, CDR2 SMNVEV (reference sequence).

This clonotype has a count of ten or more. The CDR3 DNA reads as TGCAGCGTTGAAGGAGGACAGGGGGCGTTTGAGCAGTACTTC. It yields the protein CSVEGGQGAFEQYF. V usage is TRBV29-1 and J usage is TRBJ2-7, with TRBD1 matching 11 bases. Germline CDR1 reads SQVTM; CDR2 reads ANQGSEA. The CDR3 has 14 amino acids. V lost 1 base and J lost 7; bases outside the gene matches: 6.

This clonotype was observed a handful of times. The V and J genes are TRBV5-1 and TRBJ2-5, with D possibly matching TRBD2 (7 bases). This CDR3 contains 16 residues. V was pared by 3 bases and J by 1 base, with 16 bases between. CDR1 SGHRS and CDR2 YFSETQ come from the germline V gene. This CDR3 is CASSSPRGARQETQYF. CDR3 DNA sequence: TGCGCCAGCAGCTCTCCTCGGGGGGCCCGCCAAGAGACCCAGTACTTC.

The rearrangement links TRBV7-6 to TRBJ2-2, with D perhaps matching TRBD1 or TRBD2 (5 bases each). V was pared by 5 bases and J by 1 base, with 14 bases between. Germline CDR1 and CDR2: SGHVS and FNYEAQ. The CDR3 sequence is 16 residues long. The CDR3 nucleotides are TGTGCCAGCAGCGCGGCCGGGGCCCAGAACACCGGGGAGCTGTTTTTT. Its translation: CASSAAGAQNTGELFF.

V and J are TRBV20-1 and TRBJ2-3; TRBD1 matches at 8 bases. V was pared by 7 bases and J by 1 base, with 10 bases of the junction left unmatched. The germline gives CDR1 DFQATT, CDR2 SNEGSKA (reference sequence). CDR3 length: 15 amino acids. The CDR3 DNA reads TGCAGTGTACCCGGGACAGGAGGGGGCACAGATACGCAGTATTTT. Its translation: CSVPGTGGGTDTQYF.